These 13 T cell receptor beta chains originate from one sample sequenced in a study of blood T cell repertoires in COVID-19. Produced via immunoSEQ multiplex PCR; TCRdb's table is partial and in-frame only. The table lists hundreds of thousands of clones, approximately 91% of them singletons, with roughly 10% in the top ten. Sequenced: peripheral blood. Receptors originate from a woman in her 30s with COVID-19, enrolled during active disease.

The count of this clone is one. The chain recombines TRBV2 with TRBJ2-7, with 9 bases identical to TRBD2. The CDR3 sequence is 17 residues long. Germline CDR1 is SNHLY and CDR2 is FYNNEI. V lost 7 bases, J lost 4 bases, and 17 bases stayed unmatched. The CDR3 loop is CASNGQREVGRLYEQYF. The DNA for the CDR3 is TGTGCCAGCAACGGCCAGCGGGAGGTGGGTCGGTTGTACGAGCAGTACTTC.

V is TRBV7-9 and J is TRBJ2-7; 10 nucleotides align to TRBD2. The V and J ends lost 5 bases and 7 bases, in that order; junction bases with no gene match: 17. The germline V gene has CDR1 SEHNR and CDR2 FQNEAQ (reference sequence). The CDR3 spans 17 residues. The CDR3 sequence is CASSPIGVVAGGGEQYF. In nucleotides, the CDR3 is TGTGCCAGCAGCCCAATAGGCGTCGTAGCGGGAGGAGGGGAGCAGTACTTC.

The genes are TRBV4-1 and TRBJ1-4; TRBD1 aligns across 10 bases. CDR3 length equals 16 residues. Germline trimming cut 0 bases from V and 6 bases from J; bases unmatched to any gene: 4. The germline V gene encodes CDR1 MGHRA and CDR2 YSYEKL. CDR3 sequence: CASSQDPDRGDEKLFF. CDR3 DNA sequence: TGCGCCAGCAGCCAAGATCCGGACAGGGGGGATGAAAAACTGTTTTTT.

The genes are TRBV28 and TRBJ1-3; TRBD1 is a possible D gene (5 bases). CDR3 length: 14 residues. CDR1 is MDHEN and CDR2 is SYDVKM in the germline V gene. Trimming stripped 5 bases from V and 0 bases from J, with 8 bases between. The CDR3 coding sequence is TGTGCCAGCAGTCGAAGGGGCTCTGGAAACACCATATATTTT. Amino acid sequence: CASSRRGSGNTIYF.

The gene calls are TRBV28 and TRBJ1-6; 9 positions agree with TRBD1. This CDR3 spans 17 amino acids. Germline values: CDR1 MDHEN, CDR2 SYDVKM. J gave up 7 bases and V 2 bases, and 9 bases lay outside the gene matches. In nucleotides, the CDR3 is TGTGCCAGCAGTTTAAAGATCGGGGACAGGGACAATTCACCCCTCCACTTT. This encodes CASSLKIGDRDNSPLHF.

The chain employs TRBV7-9 and TRBJ2-7; tentative D call: TRBD2 (5 bases). Germline V lookup: CDR1 SEHNR, CDR2 FQNEAQ (reference sequence). V was shortened by 1 base and J by 5 bases, with 15 bases between the two germline ends. The CDR3 covers 15 residues. Here the CDR3 DNA reads TGTGCCAGCAGCTTAGGGTTCCGGGGTTGGGACGAGCAGTACTTC. Its translation is CASSLGFRGWDEQYF.

V and J are TRBV9 and TRBJ2-2; no definite D call. The germline V and J ends were trimmed by 0 bases and 2 bases, with 8 bases remaining between them. CDR3 length: 15 residues. The germline gives CDR1 SGDLS, CDR2 YYNGEE. CDR3 sequence reads: CASSVGHFNTGELFF. For the CDR3, the DNA is TGTGCCAGCAGCGTAGGACACTTCAACACCGGGGAGCTGTTTTTT.

The genes are TRBV4-3 and TRBJ1-5; the D gene is possibly TRBD1 (5 bases). The germline V and J ends were trimmed by 3 bases and 4 bases, with 16 bases remaining between them. The CDR3 is 16 amino acids. Looked up from germline, CDR1 is LGHNA and CDR2 is YSLEER. The CDR3 DNA is TGCGCCAGCAGCCAGATCAGGGTGATGTGGAATCAGCCCCAGCATTTT. Protein: CASSQIRVMWNQPQHF.

The genes are TRBV28 and TRBJ2-7; maybe TRBD1 (5 bases). CDR3 length: 13 residues. CDR1 and CDR2 from the germline V gene are MDHEN and SYDVKM. The V end lost 6 bases, the J end lost 2 bases, and 11 bases lay between the germline ends. CDR3 DNA: TGTGCCAGCAGCCAGGACATAGCCTACGAGCAGTACTTC. It is translated as CASSQDIAYEQYF.

This clone was observed a single time. The chain has TRBV9 and TRBJ2-7; D is possibly TRBD2 (5 bases). Trimming shortened V by 2 bases and J by 0 bases, and 12 bases separated the two germline ends. This CDR3 is 15 amino acids long. From germline, CDR1 is SGDLS and CDR2 YYNGEE. CDR3 amino acids: CASSVSLGGSYEQYF. CDR3 coding DNA: TGTGCCAGCAGCGTGAGTCTAGGAGGCTCCTACGAGCAGTACTTC. Full variable domain (rest looked up from reference TRBV9 and TRBJ2-7): DSGVTQTPKHLITATGQRVTLRCSPRSGDLSVYWYQQSLDQGLQFLIQYYNGEERAKGNILERFSAQQFPDLHSELNLSSLELGDSALYFCASSVSLGGSYEQYFGPGTRLTVT.

This chain connects TRBV6-5 to TRBJ1-1, with a weak D call TRBD1 (6 bases). CDR3 length: 14 residues. Trimming cost V 10 bases and J 6 bases, with 21 bases left between them. Germline V lookup: CDR1 MNHEY, CDR2 SVGAGI. CDR3 nucleotide sequence: TGTGCCATCAGGTGGGGGCCCTCATCCGCTGAAGCTTTCTTT. The encoded protein is CAIRWGPSSAEAFF.

The rearrangement uses TRBV30 and TRBJ2-7; D might be TRBD2 (7 bases). The CDR3 runs to 15 residues. The V gene's germline CDR1 is GTSNPN and CDR2 SVGIG (reference sequence). Trimming cost V 3 bases and J 6 bases, with 21 bases left between them. This chain's CDR3 is CAWSQPQVGGLEQYF. DNA for the CDR3: TGTGCCTGGAGCCAACCCCAGGTGGGGGGGCTCGAGCAGTACTTC.

This rearrangement joins TRBV24-1 to TRBJ1-4, with D unresolved. The germline V gene has CDR1 KGHDR and CDR2 SFDVKD. Trimming cost V 6 bases and J 2 bases, with 9 bases left between them. The CDR3 has 14 amino acids. The CDR3 region has the DNA TGTGCCACCAGTCGCGGCGAGACTAATGAAAAACTGTTTTTT. It is translated as CATSRGETNEKLFF.